The rows below give T cell receptor beta chains drawn from one sample of a study of blood T cell repertoires in COVID-19. TCRdb keeps only in-frame clones here, not all; method: immunoSEQ multiplex PCR. The sample records about 130,000 clones, around 86% being singletons. Sequencing was performed on peripheral blood. These receptors were taken from a woman aged 60-70 years with active or convalescent COVID-19. Each CDR3 is given with its conserved first and last residue. The order of the fields is D gene, J gene, V gene, clone size, CDR3 DNA, CDR3 protein. D genes are given only for firm matches. Only part of the rows carry a size: once, few, many, or a class if the clone is expanded.

NA,TRBJ2-2,TRBV7-9,few,TGTGCCGTATCGAACACCGGGGAGCTGTTTTTT,CAVSNTGELFF
NA,TRBJ1-5,TRBV29-1,NA,TGCAGCGCCCGGGGGGGGACCGATCAGCCCCAGCATTTT,CSARGGTDQPQHF
TRBD1,TRBJ1-4,TRBV24-1,once,TGTGCCACCAGTGATACCGGGACAGGGGGTAATGAAAAACTGTTTTTT,CATSDTGTGGNEKLFF
NA,TRBJ2-5,TRBV27,NA,TGTGCCAGCAGTTTGTGGCCGCTGAAGTCCCAAGAGACCCAGTACTTC,CASSLWPLKSQETQYF
NA,TRBJ2-7,TRBV20-1,NA,TGCAGTGCTAGTATGAGCGGACTGGGCGAGCAGTACTTC,CSASMSGLGEQYF
NA,TRBJ1-2,TRBV14,NA,TGTGCCAGCAGCCAAGTTGCCCAGGCTCCCAGTGGCTACACCTTC,CASSQVAQAPSGYTF
NA,TRBJ2-7,TRBV18,NA,TGTGCCAGCTCACCAGAGGTCAACTCCTACGAGCAGTACTTC,CASSPEVNSYEQYF
TRBD1,TRBJ2-7,TRBV29-1,NA,TGCAGCGTTGAAGTAACAGGGGGCAACGAGCAGTACTTC,CSVEVTGGNEQYF
NA,TRBJ1-6,TRBV27,NA,TGTGCCAGCAGGACTCTTAGCTCCTATAATTCACCCCTCCACTTT,CASRTLSSYNSPLHF
NA,TRBJ2-1,TRBV5-6,NA,TGTGCCAGCAGCTTGGGATGGGGGAGGACCTACAATGAGCAGTTCTTC,CASSLGWGRTYNEQFF
TRBD1,TRBJ1-6,TRBV7-9,NA,TGTGCCAGCAGTTGGACAGGGGGCAATTCACCCCTCCACTTT,CASSWTGGNSPLHF
TRBD2,TRBJ2-7,TRBV27,NA,TGTGCCAGCAGTCCTCCAGGGACTAGCGGCATACCCTACGAGCAGTACTTC,CASSPPGTSGIPYEQYF
TRBD1,TRBJ1-5,TRBV6-5,NA,TGTGCCAGCAGTTACCAGGCGACAGGGATCCAGCATTTT,CASSYQATGIQHF
NA,TRBJ2-2,TRBV6-5,once,TGTGCCAGCGGTTTCAGGGGAAACACCGGGGAGCTGTTTTTT,CASGFRGNTGELFF
TRBD2,TRBJ2-3,TRBV6-2/TRBV6-3,NA,TGTGCCAGCAGCCACAGGACTAGCGGGAGGACAGATACGCAGTATTTT,CASSHRTSGRTDTQYF
NA,TRBJ1-2,TRBV2,NA,TGTGCCAGCAGTGAATCGGCCGCCGGGGGCTATGGCTACACCTTC,CASSESAAGGYGYTF
TRBD1,TRBJ2-1,TRBV6-1,once,TGTGCCAGCAGTGAATATGGAGTCGGGACAGGGGTTAATGAGCAGTTCTTC,CASSEYGVGTGVNEQFF
NA,TRBJ1-1,TRBV28,NA,TGTGCCAGCCGGACCCCAGGGGCTTACACTGAAGCTTTCTTT,CASRTPGAYTEAFF
NA,TRBJ1-1,TRBV10-3,NA,TGTGCCATCAGTGAATCAGGCAGGGGGAACACTGAAGCTTTCTTT,CAISESGRGNTEAFF
NA,TRBJ2-3,TRBV10-3,NA,TGTGCCATCAGTGACAGGCGCGATACGCAGTATTTT,CAISDRRDTQYF
TRBD2,TRBJ2-3,TRBV9,NA,TGTGCCAGCAGCCTAGGGGAGACTAGCACCAGTACGCAGTATTTT,CASSLGETSTSTQYF
TRBD2,TRBJ2-1,TRBV11-3,NA,TGTGCCAGCAGCGTAGAACCGGGACTAGCGCAAGAGCAGTTCTTC,CASSVEPGLAQEQFF
NA,TRBJ1-3,TRBV7-2,NA,TGTGCCAGCAGCAATACAGTACACTCTGGAAACACCATATATTTT,CASSNTVHSGNTIYF
NA,TRBJ2-4,TRBV3-1/TRBV3-2,NA,TGTGCCAGCAGCCAAGGGCAGGCCAAAAACATTCAGTACTTC,CASSQGQAKNIQYF
TRBD1,TRBJ1-1,TRBV29-1,NA,TGCAGCGTTTCCAGGGGGGACACTGAAGCTTTCTTT,CSVSRGDTEAFF
TRBD2,TRBJ2-1,TRBV4-1,NA,TGCGCCAGCAGCCAATCCGGGACTAGCGGGAGGTCCAACAATGAGCAGTTCTTC,CASSQSGTSGRSNNEQFF
TRBD2,TRBJ2-3,TRBV30,NA,TGTGCCTGCAATAGCGGGAGTTCTTTAGATACGCAGTATTTT,CACNSGSSLDTQYF
NA,TRBJ2-5,TRBV28,NA,TGTGCCAGCAGGATACAGGGAGTGGGGGAGACCCAGTACTTC,CASRIQGVGETQYF
NA,TRBJ2-7,TRBV19,NA,TGTGCCAGTAGTAATGGAGGTTTCATCTACGAGCAGTACTTC,CASSNGGFIYEQYF
TRBD1,TRBJ1-2,TRBV9,NA,TGTGCCAGCAGTGAGGGACAGGGCTATGGCTACACCTTC,CASSEGQGYGYTF
TRBD1,TRBJ2-1,TRBV5-1,once,TGCGCCAGCAGCCGGACAGGGGTGAACAATGAGCAGTTCTTC,CASSRTGVNNEQFF
NA,TRBJ1-1,TRBV27,few,TGTGCCAGCAGTTTATCACTGATGAACACTGAAGCTTTCTTT,CASSLSLMNTEAFF
TRBD1,TRBJ1-6,TRBV7-9,NA,TGTGCCAGCAGCCCATCACAGGGGTTACATAATTCACCCCTCCACTTT,CASSPSQGLHNSPLHF
NA,TRBJ1-1,TRBV6-5,NA,TGTGCCAGCACCAAGGACAGCGTGAACACTGAAGCTTTCTTT,CASTKDSVNTEAFF
TRBD1,TRBJ1-2,TRBV4-3,NA,TGCGCCAGCAGCCAAGTGGCTCAGGGGGCCTTCAACTATGGCTACACCTTC,CASSQVAQGAFNYGYTF
NA,TRBJ2-3,TRBV29-1,NA,TGCAGCTTAGACTATGTGGATACGCAGTATTTT,CSLDYVDTQYF
NA,TRBJ2-7,TRBV24-1,NA,TGTGCCACCGGCCTCCGGGGCTCCTACGAGCAGTACTTC,CATGLRGSYEQYF
NA,TRBJ2-4,TRBV6-5,NA,TGTGCCAGCAGCCAATTGTGGCAACCCAAAAACATTCAGTACTTC,CASSQLWQPKNIQYF
NA,TRBJ1-1,TRBV7-9,once,TGTGCCAGCAATAATCAGGTTGGGACTGAAGCTTTCTTT,CASNNQVGTEAFF
TRBD2,TRBJ2-1,TRBV11-2,NA,TGTGCCAGCAGCTTAGATCGACTAGCGGAAGATGAGCAGTTCTTC,CASSLDRLAEDEQFF
TRBD1,TRBJ1-1,TRBV19,once,TGTGCCATTAACCTACAGGGGAATGAGGACACTGAAGCTTTCTTT,CAINLQGNEDTEAFF
TRBD1,TRBJ1-1,TRBV7-2,NA,TGTGCCAGCAGCCCCCGGACAGGAGAAGCTTTCTTT,CASSPRTGEAFF
NA,TRBJ1-5,TRBV19,NA,TGTGCCAGTAGTAGGGACACCTATCAGCCCCAGCATTTT,CASSRDTYQPQHF
NA,TRBJ1-1,TRBV5-1,NA,TGCGCCAGCAGCCTAAACAGCAGAGCGGGGGACTTAAGCGGAGCTTTCTTT,CASSLNSRAGDLSGAFF
NA,TRBJ1-4,TRBV4-1,NA,TGCGCCAGCAGCCAAGTGGGAGATGAAAAACTGTTTTTT,CASSQVGDEKLFF
NA,TRBJ1-6,TRBV28,NA,TGTGCCAGCGGACGGTTGGGGCAATCAAATTCACCCCTCCACTTT,CASGRLGQSNSPLHF
TRBD1,TRBJ2-1,TRBV7-3,NA,TGTGCCAGCAGCTTAGGGACAGGGGGCTATGAGCAGTTCTTC,CASSLGTGGYEQFF
NA,TRBJ1-6,TRBV28,NA,TGTGCCAGCAGAACGGCCGTCGGGGTCCGCTATAATTCACCCCTCCACTTT,CASRTAVGVRYNSPLHF
TRBD1,TRBJ2-7,TRBV6-5,NA,TGTGCCAGCGAAATGGGACAGGGGGTTTACGAGCAGTACTTC,CASEMGQGVYEQYF
NA,TRBJ1-1,TRBV15,NA,TGTGCCACCTCGCGGGGGCGGAACACTGAAGCTTTCTTT,CATSRGRNTEAFF
TRBD1,TRBJ2-2,TRBV24-1,NA,TGTGCCACCAGTGACCACTGGGACAGCCCTCTCACCGGGGAGCTGTTTTTT,CATSDHWDSPLTGELFF
NA,TRBJ2-6,TRBV4-1,NA,TGCGCCAGCAGCCAAGACCGTCTCTCTGGGGCCAACGTCCTGACTTTC,CASSQDRLSGANVLTF
TRBD2,TRBJ2-4,TRBV4-1,NA,TGCGCCAGCAGCCAAGATATGGCTAGCGGGTATAAAAACATTCAGTACTTC,CASSQDMASGYKNIQYF
TRBD1,TRBJ1-2,TRBV3-1/TRBV3-2,NA,TGTGCCAGCAGGCGGACAGGGCCGGACTATGGCTACACCTTC,CASRRTGPDYGYTF
TRBD1,TRBJ1-5,TRBV7-9,NA,TGTGCCAGCGGGACAGGGGGAAGCAATCAGCCCCAGCATTTT,CASGTGGSNQPQHF